This T cell receptor (beta chain) was documented in a study of CD8 T cells in Susac syndrome. Between the trimmed V and J ends, which lost 9 bases and 3 bases, there was a span of 7 bases. The V gene's germline CDR1 is KGHDR and CDR2 SFDVKD. CDR3 size: 11 residues. A quantity of roughly 0.5 to 1 ug RNA underwent reverse transcription using random hexamers. By means of immunoSEQ multiplex PCR, TCR beta CDR3 spanning 54 Vbeta and 13 Jbeta underwent amplification. TCRdb ran MiXCR on the immunoSEQ multiplex PCR reads and lists one entry per CDR3 protein. The sample holds tens of thousands of distinct CDR3 sequences, 90% to 95% seen once.

The sample comprised CD4+ T cells from PBMCs. This receptor was obtained from a human donor with Susac syndrome. The chain has TRBV24-1 and TRBJ1-1; tentative D call: TRBD1 (6 bases). The CDR3 loop is CATAGDTEAFF. The CDR3 DNA is TGTGCCACCGCAGGGGACACTGAAGCTTTCTTT.